Below, 2 T cell receptor beta chains from the same sample are listed, as sequenced in a study of control samples from healthy donors and cancer patients. Sequencing used immunoSEQ multiplex PCR; TCRdb keeps in-frame clones, though not all of them. The sample lists 150,000 to 200,000 clones; over 85% were seen once. Sequenced input: blood. Receptors originate from a man aged 30 to 39 in good health.

The genes are TRBV30 and TRBJ1-1; the D is unclear. The germline V and J ends were trimmed by 1 base and 1 base, with 10 bases remaining between them. Germline V gene sequence: CDR1 GTSNPN, CDR2 SVGIG (reference sequence). This CDR3 has 14 amino acids. CDR3 sequence: CAWSASKGNTEAFF. The CDR3 coding sequence is TGTGCCTGGAGTGCGTCAAAAGGGAACACTGAAGCTTTCTTT.

The V call is TRBV4-2, the J call TRBJ1-3, with a possible D match to TRBD1 (6 bases). Germline CDR1 is LGHNA and CDR2 is YNFKEQ. The CDR3 totals 16 residues. Trimming took off 4 bases at V and 0 bases at J, with 13 bases between the two ends. The DNA for the CDR3 is TGTGCCAGCAGCCCCCAAGGGGGTAACTCTGGAAACACCATATATTTT. Its translation: CASSPQGGNSGNTIYF.